This passage covers 27 T cell receptor beta chains from one sample sequenced in a study of siplizumab effects on memory and regulatory T cells. This table comes from immunoSEQ multiplex PCR, and its TCRdb copy is limited to in-frame clones, with some not included. The sample holds tens of thousands of clones, 90% to 95% seen once. Source material: CD8+ T cells sorted from blood. The receptors originated from a human donor in good health.

V is TRBV5-4 and J is TRBJ2-7; D possibly matches TRBD1 or TRBD2 (7 bases each). CDR1 and CDR2 from the germline V gene are SGHNT and YYREEE (reference sequence). V lost 1 base and J lost 5, with 13 bases in between. CDR3 length: 14 residues. The CDR3 DNA reads TGTGCCAGCAGCTTGCGACAGGGAGGGCACGAGCAGTACTTC. It encodes CASSLRQGGHEQYF.

The genes are TRBV6-1 and TRBJ2-5; D possibly corresponds to TRBD1 (6 bases). Germline V gene lookup returns CDR1 MNHNS and CDR2 SASEGT. This CDR3 is 16 amino acids long. Trimming pared 4 bases from V and 2 bases from J, leaving 17 bases between. CDR3 nucleotides: TGTGCCAGCAGTGGAGGGGACACCGGCAGTCAAGAGACCCAGTACTTC. It is translated as CASSGGDTGSQETQYF.

The chain carries TRBV2 and TRBJ2-7; 7 bases are a match to TRBD1. This CDR3 comprises 13 residues. Germline V gene sequence: CDR1 SNHLY, CDR2 FYNNEI. Trimming removed 10 bases from V and 0 bases from J; junction bases left unmatched: 6. The DNA for the CDR3 is TGTGCCATAACAGGGGAGAGCTCCTACGAGCAGTACTTC. Translating gives CAITGESSYEQYF.

V gene TRBV27 combines with J gene TRBJ2-1, with D maybe TRBD1 (6 bases). Trimming left V 7 bases short and J 4 bases short, with 17 bases between. The CDR3 covers 15 residues. CDR1 MNHEY and CDR2 SMNVEV come from the germline V gene (reference sequence). CDR3 coding DNA: TGTGCCAGCACTTTGAGGGGGTCCTGGTACAATGAGCAGTTCTTC. This gives the protein CASTLRGSWYNEQFF.

J is TRBJ2-5 and V is TRBV9, with D perhaps being TRBD1 or TRBD2 (7 bases each). This CDR3 spans 16 amino acids. Germline-derived CDR1 and CDR2 are SGDLS and YYNGEE. V dropped 4 bases and J dropped 4 bases, with 20 bases sitting between them. Here the CDR3 reads CASSPRGRGLGETQYF. CDR3 in DNA: TGTGCCAGCAGCCCCCGTGGGAGGGGGCTGGGAGAGACCCAGTACTTC.

This chain uses TRBV5-1 with TRBJ1-2, with D unresolved. CDR3 size: 14 residues. Germline V CDR1 and CDR2: SGHRS, YFSETQ. The V end lost 4 bases, the J end lost 3 bases, and 13 bases lay between the germline ends. The DNA of the CDR3 is TGCGCCAGCAGCACCGGGTCCTTTCACTATGGCTACACCTTC. It translates to CASSTGSFHYGYTF.

V gene TRBV5-1 combines with J gene TRBJ2-3; possibly TRBD2 for D (6 bases). Germline assignment: CDR1 SGHRS and CDR2 YFSETQ. Trimming shortened V by 1 base and J by 0 bases, and 9 bases separated the two germline ends. This CDR3 is 15 amino acids long. The CDR3 reads CASSLTGTSTDTQYF. CDR3 bases: TGCGCCAGCAGCTTGACTGGGACTAGCACAGATACGCAGTATTTT.

The genes are TRBV27 and TRBJ2-2; 7 positions agree with TRBD1. Per the germline V gene, CDR1 is MNHEY and CDR2 is SMNVEV (reference sequence). CDR3 length equals 15 residues. The junction had 4 bases not matched to a gene; V was cut back by 5 bases and J by 1 base. The CDR3 DNA is TGTGCCAGCAGTCCACGACAGGGGAACACCGGGGAGCTGTTTTTT. Translation gives CASSPRQGNTGELFF.

The V and J genes are TRBV18 and TRBJ1-1; tentative D call: TRBD1 (5 bases). Trimming shortened V by 2 bases and J by 7 bases, and 8 bases separated the two germline ends. The germline V gene encodes CDR1 KGHSH and CDR2 LQKENI. This CDR3 is built from 12 residues. This chain's CDR3 is CASSPGDDEAFF. Written as DNA, the CDR3 is TGTGCCAGCTCACCAGGGGACGATGAAGCTTTCTTT.

This rearrangement joins TRBV19 to TRBJ2-6; no clear D gene. Germline-derived CDR1 and CDR2 are LNHDA and SQIVND (reference sequence). The CDR3 consists of 14 residues. Trimming removed 7 bases from V and 3 bases from J, with 10 bases in between. The CDR3 DNA sequence: TGTGCCAGTAAGGATGGGTTTGGGGCCAACGTCCTGACTTTC. The encoded protein is CASKDGFGANVLTF.

The rearrangement joins TRBV7-9 to TRBJ2-1; D uncertain. V lost 1 base and J lost 2, with 9 bases in between. The CDR3 runs 15 residues. Per germline, CDR1 SEHNR and CDR2 FQNEAQ (reference sequence). The chain's CDR3 is CASSLVVGTYNEQFF. The CDR3 DNA reads TGTGCCAGCAGCTTAGTCGTCGGTACCTACAATGAGCAGTTCTTC.

For the CDR3, the DNA is TGTGCCTGGAGGGAAGCGGGGGGTGAGCAGTTCTTC. It encodes CAWREAGGEQFF. V gene TRBV30 combines with J gene TRBJ2-1, with 9 bases aligning to TRBD2. J was trimmed by 9 bases and V by 3 bases; bases with no gene match: 3. The CDR3 length is 12 residues. Germline values: CDR1 GTSNPN, CDR2 SVGIG (reference sequence).

This sequence joins TRBV5-6 and TRBJ1-4, with D maybe TRBD1 (5 bases). V was pared by 0 bases and J by 6 bases, with 9 bases between. CDR3 length: 14 residues. Germline V gives CDR1 SGHDT, CDR2 YYEEEE. CDR3 in DNA: TGTGCCAGCAGCTTGGGCCAGGGTCATGAAAAACTGTTTTTT. Protein product: CASSLGQGHEKLFF.

V and J are TRBV27 and TRBJ2-7, with TRBD2 identical over 7 bases. Looked up from germline, CDR1 is MNHEY and CDR2 is SMNVEV (reference sequence). There are 14 residues in the CDR3. The V and J ends lost 5 bases and 3 bases, in that order; junction bases with no gene match: 7. The CDR3 sequence is CASSPLGGHYEQYF. In DNA form, the CDR3 reads TGTGCCAGCAGTCCCCTGGGAGGGCACTACGAGCAGTACTTC.

The chain recombines TRBV4-3 with TRBJ2-1; 10 bases are a match to TRBD2. The CDR3 spans 15 residues. Germline V gene lookup returns CDR1 LGHNA and CDR2 YSLEER. V dropped 3 bases and J dropped 8; count of bases not matched to a gene: 7. The CDR3 region is CASSHLRGTSDEQFF. The CDR3 bases are TGCGCCAGCAGCCATTTGCGCGGGACTAGCGATGAGCAGTTCTTC.

The chain carries TRBV2 and TRBJ2-5; TRBD1 aligns across 8 bases. Germline V gene lookup returns CDR1 SNHLY and CDR2 FYNNEI. CDR3 length: 12 amino acids. V gave up 9 bases and J gave up 5 bases; unmatched junction bases: 5. The CDR3 protein is CASQQGVETQYF. For the CDR3, the DNA is TGTGCCAGTCAACAGGGGGTTGAGACCCAGTACTTC.

This chain links TRBV9 with TRBJ2-1; D is ambiguous. The ends were cut back, 0 bases at V and 0 bases at J, with 13 bases in the middle. This CDR3 has 17 amino acids. From germline, CDR1 is SGDLS and CDR2 YYNGEE. The CDR3 loop reads CASSVVGSWGSYNEQFF. As DNA, the CDR3 is TGTGCCAGCAGCGTAGTTGGTAGCTGGGGCTCCTACAATGAGCAGTTCTTC.

The chain has TRBV4-3 and TRBJ2-7; D could derive from TRBD1 or TRBD2 (5 bases each). Germline CDR1 reads LGHNA; CDR2 reads YSLEER. V was clipped by 1 base and J by 0 bases, with 16 bases between them. This CDR3 is built from 17 residues. The DNA for the CDR3 is TGCGCCAGCAGCCAAGCAAGTACGGGACCCAGCTCCTACGAGCAGTACTTC. It is translated as CASSQASTGPSSYEQYF.

The V and J genes are TRBV27 and TRBJ2-1, with 13 bases aligning to TRBD2. With 5 bases clipped from V and 8 bases from J, the junction kept 9 bases outside the gene matches. Germline V gene data show CDR1 as MNHEY and CDR2 as SMNVEV (reference sequence). The CDR3 is 16 residues long. The CDR3 reads CASSLLGLAGAHEQFF. CDR3 DNA: TGTGCCAGCAGTCTCCTAGGACTAGCGGGAGCGCATGAGCAGTTCTTC.

This clone was picked up one time. V and J are TRBV7-2 and TRBJ1-1; perhaps TRBD1 as D (6 bases). Trimming left V 5 bases short and J 6 bases short, with 10 bases between. There are 12 residues in the CDR3. CDR1 is SGHTA, CDR2 FQGNSA, per germline. The CDR3 nucleotides are TGTGCCAGCAGCATAGGGGGGCCTGAAGCTTTCTTT. It yields the protein CASSIGGPEAFF. The whole variable domain, remainder taken from reference TRBV7-2 and TRBJ1-1, is GAGVSQSPSNKVTEKGKDVELRCDPISGHTALYWYRQSLGQGLEFLIYFQGNSAPDKSGLPSDRFSAERTGGSVSTLTIQRTQQEDSAVYLCASSIGGPEAFFGQGTRLTVV.

V usage is TRBV19 and J usage is TRBJ1-1; tentative D call: TRBD1 (5 bases). V was pared by 2 bases and J by 4 bases, with 11 bases between. From germline, CDR1 is LNHDA and CDR2 SQIVND (reference sequence). CDR3 length: 14 amino acids. In DNA, the CDR3 is TGTGCCAGTAGTATACTCCTGAGGGGCACTGAAGCTTTCTTT. Translation: CASSILLRGTEAFF.

The chain employs TRBV4-1 and TRBJ2-7, with unresolved D. The ends were cut back, 3 bases at V and 1 base at J, with 10 bases in the middle. This CDR3 comprises 14 residues. Germline lookup yields CDR1 MGHRA and CDR2 YSYEKL. The DNA for the CDR3 is TGCGCCAGCAGCCACCCGCAAGCGTCCTACGAGCAGTACTTC. This encodes CASSHPQASYEQYF.

The chain couples TRBV7-9 to TRBJ1-4, with D tentatively TRBD1 (5 bases). Germline CDR1 SEHNR, CDR2 FQNEAQ (reference sequence). Trimming left V 1 base short and J 8 bases short, with 23 bases between. This CDR3 contains 18 residues. CDR3 in DNA: TGTGCCAGCAGCTTAGGGGAGTGGGGCCAAGGGAGGAACGAAAAACTGTTTTTT. Protein: CASSLGEWGQGRNEKLFF.

This clone was found a few times. J is TRBJ1-5 and V is TRBV19; D is undetermined. V was pared by 5 bases and J by 8 bases, with 13 bases between. The CDR3 totals 13 residues. CDR1 LNHDA and CDR2 SQIVND come from the germline V gene (reference sequence). The CDR3 region has the DNA TGTGCCAGTAGTGTGGGTCTACTAGAGCCCCAGCATTTT. Translating it yields CASSVGLLEPQHF. The full variable domain, in which reference TRBV19 and TRBJ1-5 provide the parts outside the CDR3, is DGGITQSPKYLFRKEGQNVTLSCEQNLNHDAMYWYRQDPGQGLRLIYYSQIVNDFQKGDIAEGYSVSREKKESFPLTVTSAQKNPTAFYLCASSVGLLEPQHFGDGTRLSIL.

This sequence joins TRBV7-8 and TRBJ2-5; D gene unclear. Germline V lookup: CDR1 SGHVS, CDR2 FQNEAQ. V was trimmed by 6 bases and J by 1 base, leaving 9 bases between them. The CDR3 extends over 13 amino acids. The chain's CDR3 is CASREESQETQYF. The CDR3 DNA is TGTGCCAGCAGAGAGGAGAGCCAAGAGACCCAGTACTTC.

The chain is built from TRBV10-2 and TRBJ1-5; D is perhaps TRBD1 (5 bases). The CDR3 length is 13 residues. V gave up 4 bases and J gave up 4 bases, with 8 bases separating them. Germline V gene sequence: CDR1 WSHSY, CDR2 SAAADI. As DNA, the CDR3 is TGCGCCAGCAGTGGACAGCTAAATCAGCCCCAGCATTTT. Encoded protein: CASSGQLNQPQHF.

V and J are TRBV7-2 and TRBJ1-1, with unresolved D. Germline V gene lookup returns CDR1 SGHTA and CDR2 FQGNSA. V gave up 5 bases and J gave up 8 bases, with 15 bases separating them. The CDR3 contains 13 residues. CDR3 coding DNA: TGTGCCAGCAGCCCAAGCATGGGGAAAGAAGCTTTCTTT. It specifies CASSPSMGKEAFF.